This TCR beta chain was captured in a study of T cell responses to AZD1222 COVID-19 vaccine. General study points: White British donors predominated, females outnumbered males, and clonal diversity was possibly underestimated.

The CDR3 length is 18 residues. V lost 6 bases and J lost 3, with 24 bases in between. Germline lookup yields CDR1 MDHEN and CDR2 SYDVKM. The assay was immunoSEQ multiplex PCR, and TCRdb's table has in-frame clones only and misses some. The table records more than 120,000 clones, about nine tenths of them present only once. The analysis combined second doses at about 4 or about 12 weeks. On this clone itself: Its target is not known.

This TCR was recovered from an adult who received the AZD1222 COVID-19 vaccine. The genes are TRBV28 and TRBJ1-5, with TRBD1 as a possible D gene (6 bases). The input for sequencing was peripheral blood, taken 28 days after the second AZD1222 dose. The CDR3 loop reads CASSPDRGLMRNNQPQHF. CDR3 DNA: TGTGCCAGCAGCCCGGACAGAGGGTTAATGCGGAACAATCAGCCCCAGCATTTT. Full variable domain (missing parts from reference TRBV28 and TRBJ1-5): DVKVTQSSRYLVKRTGEKVFLECVQDMDHENMFWYRQDPGLGLRLIYFSYDVKMKEKGDIPEGYSVSREKKERFSLILESASTNQTSMYLCASSPDRGLMRNNQPQHFGDGTRLSIL.